This TCR beta chain was documented in a study of T cells after yellow fever vaccination. Regarding the study as a whole: Primary-vaccination clones mostly resurfaced post-booster (approximately 96% CD4, 75% to 90% CD8).

In this sample, this clonotype turned up a few times. Its specificity is unknown. TCRdb passed the 5' RACE reads through MiXCR, listing each CDR3 protein once. The table includes 340,000 or so distinct CDR3 sequences, under 15% detected once. V gave up 6 bases and J gave up 7 bases; unmatched junction bases: 9. Germline CDR1 is SGHRS and CDR2 is YFSETQ. This CDR3 is built from 16 residues. This clonotype was sampled from a man between 18 and 29 years old who received the YFV17D yellow fever vaccine. The chain carries TRBV5-1 and TRBJ2-1, with 14 bases identical to TRBD2. This sample comprised CD4+ T cells sorted from PBMCs, obtained 15 days after the yellow fever booster vaccination. CDR3 residues: CASMSQGLAGENEQFF. CDR3 DNA sequence: TGCGCCAGCATGTCTCAGGGACTAGCGGGGGAGAATGAGCAGTTCTTC.